This entry describes one TCR beta chain. Its antigen is not identified. The source of the sample is a study of OX40 agonist ivuxolimab in advanced cancers. Regarding the study as a whole: Averaged across samples, CD8+ T cells carried more expanded clones than CD4+ did.

The assay was immunoSEQ multiplex PCR, and TCRdb's table has in-frame clones only and misses some. This table has 52,000 or so clones, over 90% appearing once. Looked up from germline, CDR1 is SGHAT and CDR2 is FQNNGV. The V gene end was trimmed by 3 bases and the J gene end by 11 bases; junction bases not matched to a gene: 2. The CDR3 is 11 amino acids. The rearrangement uses TRBV11-2 and TRBJ2-3, with 7 positions matching TRBD1. The receptor was derived from an adult with an advanced solid tumor such as melanoma, head and neck, liver or kidney cancer. The starting material was CD4+ or CD8+ T cells sorted from blood, obtained in a trial of the OX40 agonist ivuxolimab. In DNA, the CDR3 is TGTGCCAGCAGCTTCAGGGACAGGCAGTATTTT. Protein product: CASSFRDRQYF.